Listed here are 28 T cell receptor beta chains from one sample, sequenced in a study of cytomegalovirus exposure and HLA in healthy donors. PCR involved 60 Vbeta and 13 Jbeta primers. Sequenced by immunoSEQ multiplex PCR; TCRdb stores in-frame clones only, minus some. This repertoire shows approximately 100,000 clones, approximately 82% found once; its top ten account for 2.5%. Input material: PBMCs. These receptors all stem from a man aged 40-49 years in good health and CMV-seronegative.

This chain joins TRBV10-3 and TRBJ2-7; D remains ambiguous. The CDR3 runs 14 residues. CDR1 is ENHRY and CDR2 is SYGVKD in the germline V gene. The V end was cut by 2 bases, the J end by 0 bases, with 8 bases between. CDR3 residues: CAISESLSSYEQYF. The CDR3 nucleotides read TGTGCCATCAGTGAGAGCCTAAGCTCCTACGAGCAGTACTTC.

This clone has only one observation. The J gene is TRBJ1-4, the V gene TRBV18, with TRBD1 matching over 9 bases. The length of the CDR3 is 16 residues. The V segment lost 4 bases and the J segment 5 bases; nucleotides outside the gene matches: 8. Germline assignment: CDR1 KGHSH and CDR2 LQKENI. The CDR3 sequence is CASSLYSGTGNEKLFF. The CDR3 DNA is TGTGCCAGCTCACTTTACTCCGGGACAGGGAATGAAAAACTGTTTTTT.

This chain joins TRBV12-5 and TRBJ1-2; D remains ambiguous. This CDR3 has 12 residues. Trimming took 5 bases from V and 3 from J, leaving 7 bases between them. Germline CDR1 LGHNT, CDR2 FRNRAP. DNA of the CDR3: TGTGCTAGTGGTGACTGGGACTATGGCTACACCTTC. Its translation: CASGDWDYGYTF.

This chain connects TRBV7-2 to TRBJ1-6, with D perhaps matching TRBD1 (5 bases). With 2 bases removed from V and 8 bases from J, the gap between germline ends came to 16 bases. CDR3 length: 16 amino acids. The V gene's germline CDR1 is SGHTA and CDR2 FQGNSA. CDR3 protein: CASSLLGGSPHSPLHF. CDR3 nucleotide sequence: TGTGCCAGCAGCTTATTGGGGGGAAGTCCCCATTCACCCCTCCACTTT. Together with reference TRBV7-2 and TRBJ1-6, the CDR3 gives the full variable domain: GAGVSQSPSNKVTEKGKDVELRCDPISGHTALYWYRQSLGQGLEFLIYFQGNSAPDKSGLPSDRFSAERTGGSVSTLTIQRTQQEDSAVYLCASSLLGGSPHSPLHFGNGTRLTVT.

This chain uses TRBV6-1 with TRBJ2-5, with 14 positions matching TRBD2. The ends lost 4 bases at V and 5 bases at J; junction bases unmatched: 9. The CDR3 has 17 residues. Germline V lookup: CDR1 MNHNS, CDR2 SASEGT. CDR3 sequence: CASSGPGLAGGPETQYF. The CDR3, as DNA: TGTGCCAGCAGTGGGCCTGGACTAGCGGGGGGCCCGGAGACCCAGTACTTC.

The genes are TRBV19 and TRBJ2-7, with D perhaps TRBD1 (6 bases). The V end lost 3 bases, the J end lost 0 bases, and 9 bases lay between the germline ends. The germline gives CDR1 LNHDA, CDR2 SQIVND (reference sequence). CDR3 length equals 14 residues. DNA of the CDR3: TGTGCCAGTAGTATTACAGGGACCTCCTACGAGCAGTACTTC. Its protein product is CASSITGTSYEQYF.

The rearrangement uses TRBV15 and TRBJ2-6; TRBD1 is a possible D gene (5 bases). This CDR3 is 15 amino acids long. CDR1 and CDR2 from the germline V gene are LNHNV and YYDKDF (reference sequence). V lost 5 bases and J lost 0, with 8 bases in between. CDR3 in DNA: TGTGCCACCAGCTTAGACAGCTCTGGGGCCAACGTCCTGACTTTC. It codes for CATSLDSSGANVLTF.

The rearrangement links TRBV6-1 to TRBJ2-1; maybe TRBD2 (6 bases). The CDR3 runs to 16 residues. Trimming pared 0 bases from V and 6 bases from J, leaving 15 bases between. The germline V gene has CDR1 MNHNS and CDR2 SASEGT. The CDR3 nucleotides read TGTGCCAGCAGTGAAGCTACTAGCCTTCCCACCAATGAGCAGTTCTTC. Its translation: CASSEATSLPTNEQFF.

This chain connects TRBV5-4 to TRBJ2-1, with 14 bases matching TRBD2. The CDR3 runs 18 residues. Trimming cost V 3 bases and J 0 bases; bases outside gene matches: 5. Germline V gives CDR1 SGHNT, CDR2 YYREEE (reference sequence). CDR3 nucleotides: TGTGCCAGCAGCTGGGGACTAGCGGGGGAGAGCTCCTACAATGAGCAGTTCTTC. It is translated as CASSWGLAGESSYNEQFF.

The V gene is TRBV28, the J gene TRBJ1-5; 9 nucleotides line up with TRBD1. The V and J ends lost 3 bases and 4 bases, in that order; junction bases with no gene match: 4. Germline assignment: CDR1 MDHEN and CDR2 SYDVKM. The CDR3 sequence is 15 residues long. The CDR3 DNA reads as TGTGCCAGCAGTTTGGGGACAGGGTCGAATCAGCCCCAGCATTTT. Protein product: CASSLGTGSNQPQHF.

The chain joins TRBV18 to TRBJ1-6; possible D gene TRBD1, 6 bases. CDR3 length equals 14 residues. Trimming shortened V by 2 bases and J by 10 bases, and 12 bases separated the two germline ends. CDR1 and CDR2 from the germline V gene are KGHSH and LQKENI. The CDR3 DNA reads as TGTGCCAGCTCACCAGTGAGGGGGGGATCACCCCTCCACTTT. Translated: CASSPVRGGSPLHF.

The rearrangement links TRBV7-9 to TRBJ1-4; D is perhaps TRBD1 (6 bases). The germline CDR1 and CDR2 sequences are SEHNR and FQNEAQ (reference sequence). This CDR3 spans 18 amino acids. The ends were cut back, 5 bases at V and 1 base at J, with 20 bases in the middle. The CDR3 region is CASSQFPGQLKTNEKLFF. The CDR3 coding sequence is TGTGCCAGCAGCCAATTTCCGGGACAACTAAAAACTAATGAAAAACTGTTTTTT.

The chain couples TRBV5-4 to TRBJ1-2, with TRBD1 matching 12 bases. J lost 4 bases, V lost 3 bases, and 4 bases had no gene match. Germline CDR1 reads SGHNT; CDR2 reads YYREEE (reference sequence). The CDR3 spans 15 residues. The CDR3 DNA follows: TGTGCCAGCAGCTGGGACAGGGGGCCAGGCTATGGCTACACCTTC. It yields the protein CASSWDRGPGYGYTF.

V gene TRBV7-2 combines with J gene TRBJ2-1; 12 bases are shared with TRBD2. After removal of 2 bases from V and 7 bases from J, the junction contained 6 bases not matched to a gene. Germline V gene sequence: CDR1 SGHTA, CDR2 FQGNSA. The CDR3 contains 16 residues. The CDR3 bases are TGTGCCAGCAGCTTAACCCCTAGCGGGGGGGCGAATGAGCAGTTCTTC. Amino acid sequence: CASSLTPSGGANEQFF.

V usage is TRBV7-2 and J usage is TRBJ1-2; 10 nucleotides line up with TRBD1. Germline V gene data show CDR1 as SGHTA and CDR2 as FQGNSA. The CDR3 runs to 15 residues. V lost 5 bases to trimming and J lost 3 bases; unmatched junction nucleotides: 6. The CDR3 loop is CASSQRQGADYGYTF. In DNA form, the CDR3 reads TGTGCCAGCAGCCAACGACAGGGGGCGGACTATGGCTACACCTTC. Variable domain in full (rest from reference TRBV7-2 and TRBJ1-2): GAGVSQSPSNKVTEKGKDVELRCDPISGHTALYWYRQSLGQGLEFLIYFQGNSAPDKSGLPSDRFSAERTGGSVSTLTIQRTQQEDSAVYLCASSQRQGADYGYTFGSGTRLTVV.

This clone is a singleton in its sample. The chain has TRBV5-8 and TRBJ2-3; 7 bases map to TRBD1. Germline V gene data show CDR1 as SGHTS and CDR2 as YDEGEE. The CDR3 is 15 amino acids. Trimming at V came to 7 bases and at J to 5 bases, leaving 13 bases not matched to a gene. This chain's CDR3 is CASGPSTGRRDTQYF. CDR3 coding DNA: TGTGCCAGCGGGCCATCGACAGGGCGGAGAGATACGCAGTATTTT.

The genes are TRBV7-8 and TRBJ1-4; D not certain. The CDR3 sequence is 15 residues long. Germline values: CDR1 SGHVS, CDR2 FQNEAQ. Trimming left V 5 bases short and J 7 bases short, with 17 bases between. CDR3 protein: CASSPWNGGGEKLFF. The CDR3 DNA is TGTGCCAGCAGCCCCTGGAATGGTGGCGGTGAAAAACTGTTTTTT. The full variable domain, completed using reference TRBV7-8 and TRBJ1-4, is GAGVSQSPRYKVAKRGQDVALRCDPISGHVSLFWYQQALGQGPEFLTYFQNEAQLDKSGLPSDRFFAERPEGSVSTLKIQRTQQEDSAVYLCASSPWNGGGEKLFFGSGTQLSVL.

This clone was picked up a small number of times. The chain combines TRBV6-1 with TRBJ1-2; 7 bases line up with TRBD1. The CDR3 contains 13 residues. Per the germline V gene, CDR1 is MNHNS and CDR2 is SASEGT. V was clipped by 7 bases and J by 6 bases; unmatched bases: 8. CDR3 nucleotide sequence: TGTGCCAGCAATCACCGGGACAGCGATGGCTACACCTTC. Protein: CASNHRDSDGYTF.

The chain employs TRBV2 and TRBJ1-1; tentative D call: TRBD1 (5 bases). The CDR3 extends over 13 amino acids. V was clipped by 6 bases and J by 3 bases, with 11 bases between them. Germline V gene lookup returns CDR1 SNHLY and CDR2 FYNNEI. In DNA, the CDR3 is TGTGCCAGCAGGGATGACAGTCACACTGAAGCTTTCTTT. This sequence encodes CASRDDSHTEAFF. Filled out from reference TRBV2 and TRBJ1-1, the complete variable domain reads EPEVTQTPSHQVTQMGQEVILRCVPISNHLYFYWYRQILGQKVEFLVSFYNNEISEKSEIFDDQFSVERPDGSNFTLKIRSTKLEDSAMYFCASRDDSHTEAFFGQGTRLTVV.

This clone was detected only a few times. DNA of the CDR3: TGTGCCAGCAGTCGTATTAGCGGGACGAACACCGGGGAGCTGTTTTTT. It codes for CASSRISGTNTGELFF. V is TRBV6-6 and J is TRBJ2-2, with 8 bases identical to TRBD2. The junction had 5 bases not matched to a gene; V was cut back by 5 bases and J by 0 bases. Germline-derived CDR1 and CDR2 are MNHNY and SVGAGI (reference sequence). The CDR3 length is 16 residues.

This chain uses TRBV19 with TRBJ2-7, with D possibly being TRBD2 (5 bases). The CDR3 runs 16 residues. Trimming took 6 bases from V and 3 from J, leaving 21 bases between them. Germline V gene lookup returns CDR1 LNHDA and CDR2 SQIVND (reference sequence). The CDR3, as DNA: TGTGCCAGTAGCGAAGGTCCCCGGGGTGAGGGCTACGAGCAGTACTTC. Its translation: CASSEGPRGEGYEQYF.

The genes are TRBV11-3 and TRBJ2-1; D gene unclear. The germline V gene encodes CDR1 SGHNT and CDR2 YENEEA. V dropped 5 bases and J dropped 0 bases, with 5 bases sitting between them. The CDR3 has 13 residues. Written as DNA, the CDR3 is TGTGCCAGCAGCCCCAACTCCTACAATGAGCAGTTCTTC. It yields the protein CASSPNSYNEQFF.

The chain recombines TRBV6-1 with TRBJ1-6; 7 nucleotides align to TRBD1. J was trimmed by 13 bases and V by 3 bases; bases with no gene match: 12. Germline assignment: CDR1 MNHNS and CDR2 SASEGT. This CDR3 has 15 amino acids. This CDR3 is CASSEAGQTFMPLHF. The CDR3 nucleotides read TGTGCCAGCAGTGAGGCGGGACAGACCTTTATGCCCCTCCACTTT.

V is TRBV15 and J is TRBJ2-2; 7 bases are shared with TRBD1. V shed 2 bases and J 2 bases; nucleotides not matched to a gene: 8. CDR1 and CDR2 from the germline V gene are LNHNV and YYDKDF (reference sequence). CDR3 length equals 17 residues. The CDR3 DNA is TGTGCCACCAGCAGATCCGAAGGACAGGATAACACCGGGGAGCTGTTTTTT. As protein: CATSRSEGQDNTGELFF.

The CDR3 DNA reads as TGTGCCAGAAGCCAACGAGACAGTTTATTAGCCCCTTATTATTATCCCCAGCAGTACTTC. Residues: CARSQRDSLLAPYYYPQQYF. The rearrangement uses TRBV5-3 and TRBJ2-7, with D possibly TRBD1 on 5 matching bases. TRBV5-3 is designated an ORF whose function remains uncertain. CDR3 length: 20 residues. V was clipped by 4 bases and J by 8 bases, with 37 bases between them.

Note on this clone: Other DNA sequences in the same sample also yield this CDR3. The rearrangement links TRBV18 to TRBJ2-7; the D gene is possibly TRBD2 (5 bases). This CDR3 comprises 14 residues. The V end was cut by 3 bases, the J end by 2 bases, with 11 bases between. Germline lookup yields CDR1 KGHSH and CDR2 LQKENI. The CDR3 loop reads CASSPPGLAYEQYF. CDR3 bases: TGTGCCAGCTCACCTCCCGGACTGGCCTACGAGCAGTACTTC.

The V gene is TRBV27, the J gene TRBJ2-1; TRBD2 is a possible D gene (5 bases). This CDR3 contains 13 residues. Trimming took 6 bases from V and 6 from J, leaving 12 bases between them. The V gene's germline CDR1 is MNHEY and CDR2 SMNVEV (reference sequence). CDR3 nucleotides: TGTGCCAGCAGAGGGCGGGTGTCCAATGAGCAGTTCTTC. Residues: CASRGRVSNEQFF.

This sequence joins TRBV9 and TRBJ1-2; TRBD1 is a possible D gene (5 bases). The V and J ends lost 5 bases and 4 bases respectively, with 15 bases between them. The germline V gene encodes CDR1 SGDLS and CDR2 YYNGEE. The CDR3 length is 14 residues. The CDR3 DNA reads TGTGCCAGCAGGGAACAGGCCTCGGGCTATGGCTACACCTTC. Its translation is CASREQASGYGYTF.